These T cell receptor beta chains were read from a single sample in a study of blood T cell repertoires in COVID-19. Sequencing used immunoSEQ multiplex PCR; TCRdb keeps in-frame clones, though not all of them. The top ten clones hold roughly 2.6% of a sample with approximately 75,000 clones, about 74% of them seen once. Sequencing used peripheral blood. The source of these receptors is a human donor with acute or convalescent COVID-19. The donor label of this sample is uncertain. Each CDR3 is given with its conserved first and last residue. D genes are given only for firm matches. Size values are once, few and many counts, or a class for expanded clones, and some rows have none.

TRBD1,TRBV25-1,17,.,TRBJ2-3,TGTGCCAGCAGTGAACCGGGACAGTTAACTAGCACAGATACGCAGTATTTT,CASSEPGQLTSTDTQYF
TRBD1,TRBV10-2,13,.,TRBJ2-3,TGCGCCAGCAGAACGACAGGGGGCAATACGCAGTATTTT,CASRTTGGNTQYF
.,TRBV12-3/TRBV12-4,13,once,TRBJ2-7,TGTGCCAGCAGCCCCTCGGGGACCTACGAGCAGTACTTC,CASSPSGTYEQYF
TRBD1,TRBV19,17,.,TRBJ2-3,TGTGCCAGTAGTATATCCGCCGGAAACAGGGGGACAGATACGCAGTATTTT,CASSISAGNRGTDTQYF
.,TRBV2,15,once,TRBJ2-5,TGTGCCAGCAGTGGGGGGACTTCCGCGCAAGAGACCCAGTACTTC,CASSGGTSAQETQYF
TRBD1,TRBV4-3,15,.,TRBJ2-1,TGCGCCAGCAGCCAAGATGAAAGGGGGCCGAATGAGCAGTTCTTC,CASSQDERGPNEQFF
TRBD1,TRBV3-1/TRBV3-2,15,.,TRBJ2-4,TGTGCCAGCAGCCACCAACAGGGGACCAAAAACATTCAGTACTTC,CASSHQQGTKNIQYF
.,TRBV9,14,.,TRBJ2-1,TGTGCCAGCAGCACAAGGACCAGCGGCGATGAGCAGTTCTTC,CASSTRTSGDEQFF
.,TRBV12-3/TRBV12-4,12,few,TRBJ2-5,TGTGCCAGCAGCACCGGGACACAGACCCAGTACTTC,CASSTGTQTQYF
.,TRBV9,15,.,TRBJ1-4,TGTGCCAGCAGTTCTGGCGGGGGACATTACGAAAAACTGTTTTTT,CASSSGGGHYEKLFF
.,TRBV19,13,.,TRBJ1-3,TGTGCCAGTAGTCGGGTGTATGGAAACACCATATATTTT,CASSRVYGNTIYF
.,TRBV9,16,.,TRBJ1-4,TGTGCCAGCAGCGCCCTTCCAGGTGGAACTAATGAAAAACTGTTTTTT,CASSALPGGTNEKLFF
.,TRBV5-4,15,.,TRBJ1-5,TGTGCCAGCAGCCTCTCAGGGGACGGAAATCAGCCCCAGCATTTT,CASSLSGDGNQPQHF
.,TRBV6-2/TRBV6-3,15,.,TRBJ1-5,TGTGCCAGCAGCCCCGCCGGACTATCCAGTCAGCCCCAGCATTTT,CASSPAGLSSQPQHF
TRBD1,TRBV28,14,.,TRBJ1-4,TGTGCCAGCAGTTCCGGGACAGGGGTTGAAAAACTGTTTTTT,CASSSGTGVEKLFF